The present T cell receptor beta chain was sequenced within a study of OX40 agonist ivuxolimab in advanced cancers. Whole-study context: The patients received ivuxolimab by intravenous route every 2 weeks at 0.01 to 10 mg/kg. Three patients, one with hepatocellular carcinoma and two with cutaneous melanoma, achieved partial responses. Study-level findings and limits: Certain nonresponders likewise exhibited a low normalized T-cell clonal expansion. Clonal expansion by week 6 occurred in CD4+ and CD8+ blood T cells (at 0.1 to 3.0 mg/kg).

This clone was recorded once. Its target is unknown. Sequencing used immunoSEQ multiplex PCR; TCRdb keeps in-frame clones, though not all of them. The sample contains some 49,000 clones, 60% to 80% of which appear only once. The clonotype comes from an adult with an advanced solid tumor such as melanoma, head and neck, liver or kidney cancer. The material was CD4+ or CD8+ T cells sorted from blood, obtained in a trial of the OX40 agonist ivuxolimab.

The CDR3 here is CAIGGITNTYEQYF. The DNA for the CDR3 is TGTGCCATAGGTGGGATCACTAATACCTACGAGCAGTACTTC. The chain is built from TRBV10-3 and TRBJ2-7; D is undetermined. Germline CDR1 reads ENHRY; CDR2 reads SYGVKD. The ends were cut back, 9 bases at V and 2 bases at J, with 17 bases in the middle. The CDR3 consists of 14 residues.